One sample yielded the 23 T cell receptor beta chains listed below, sequenced in a study of T cell repertoires in cytomegalovirus infection. In TCRdb, the reads were re-called with MiXCR into one record per CDR3 protein. The data show around 750,000 distinct CDR3 sequences, about 33% seen once. These receptors lack a known antigen. Sequenced material: cultured CD8+ T cells from PBMCs, taken from culture after CMV antigen stimulation. Source of these receptors: a human donor in good health (CMV status not recorded). Some clones in this sample may be carry-over from other donors' samples.

V and J are TRBV27 and TRBJ2-5, with 9 positions matching TRBD2. V lost 7 bases to trimming and J lost 7 bases; unmatched junction nucleotides: 10. CDR3 length equals 14 residues. CDR1 and CDR2 (germline): MNHEY, SMNVEV (reference sequence). As DNA, the CDR3 is TGTGCCAGCACCCCGGGGGCGGGGGGGCGGACCCAGTACTTC. This codes for CASTPGAGGRTQYF.

In its sample, this clonotype was seen many times. The chain links TRBV12-3 or TRBV12-4 to TRBJ1-1; a weak D match, TRBD1 (6 bases). The CDR3 has 12 amino acids. Trimming left V 6 bases short and J 6 bases short, with 11 bases between. The CDR3 here is CASSQGGSEAFF. In DNA form, the CDR3 reads TGTGCCAGCAGCCAAGGGGGATCTGAAGCTTTCTTT.

V usage is TRBV27 and J usage is TRBJ2-3; D is possibly TRBD1 (6 bases). The CDR3 totals 16 residues. The V gene's germline CDR1 is MNHEY and CDR2 SMNVEV (reference sequence). V dropped 5 bases and J dropped 0 bases, with 15 bases sitting between them. CDR3 sequence reads: CASSLAWGPSTDTQYF. Here the CDR3 DNA reads TGTGCCAGCAGTCTCGCTTGGGGGCCTAGCACAGATACGCAGTATTTT.

The chain has TRBV20-1 and TRBJ1-1; TRBD1 is a possible D gene (5 bases). V dropped 5 bases and J dropped 5 bases, with 15 bases sitting between them. Germline V gene data show CDR1 as DFQATT and CDR2 as SNEGSKA (reference sequence). The CDR3 has 13 residues. For the CDR3, the DNA is TGCAGTGCTGAGGACAACCGGAGGACTGAAGCTTTCTTT. Its translation: CSAEDNRRTEAFF.

CDR3 sequence: CSVGSRGSYNEQFF. The CDR3 coding sequence is TGCAGCGTTGGGAGCAGGGGCTCCTACAATGAGCAGTTCTTC. The gene calls are TRBV29-1 and TRBJ2-1; D is possibly TRBD1 (6 bases). Trimming pared 4 bases from V and 0 bases from J, leaving 10 bases between. Germline V gene data show CDR1 as SQVTM and CDR2 as ANQGSEA. CDR3 length: 14 residues.

The table lists this clonotype with a count of one. The chain uses TRBV25-1 and TRBJ2-2; 9 bases match TRBD2. Per germline, CDR1 MGHDK and CDR2 SYGVNS. The CDR3 extends over 17 amino acids. With 1 base clipped from V and 6 bases from J, the junction kept 9 bases outside the gene matches. The CDR3 sequence is CASSEWGLAGESGELFF. The DNA of the CDR3 is TGTGCCAGCAGTGAATGGGGACTAGCAGGGGAGTCCGGGGAGCTGTTTTTT. The whole variable domain, remainder taken from reference TRBV25-1 and TRBJ2-2, is EADIYQTPRYLVIGTGKKITLECSQTMGHDKMYWYQQDPGMELHLIHYSYGVNSTEKGDLSSESTVSRIRTEHFPLTLESARPSHTSQYLCASSEWGLAGESGELFFGEGSRLTVL.

This clonotype was detected ten times or more. V and J are TRBV11-2 and TRBJ2-1; maybe TRBD1 (6 bases). V was shortened by 2 bases and J by 0 bases, with 11 bases between the two germline ends. The CDR3 length is 16 residues. The germline V gene encodes CDR1 SGHAT and CDR2 FQNNGV. For the CDR3, the DNA is TGTGCCAGCAGCTTAAGGTCGGACAGCTCCTACAATGAGCAGTTCTTC. Protein: CASSLRSDSSYNEQFF. The entire variable domain, with the rest obtained from reference TRBV11-2 and TRBJ2-1, is as follows: EAGVAQSPRYKIIEKRQSVAFWCNPISGHATLYWYQQILGQGPKLLIQFQNNGVVDDSQLPKDRFSAERLKGVDSTLKIQPAKLEDSAVYLCASSLRSDSSYNEQFFGPGTRLTVL.

The DNA for the CDR3 is TGTGCCAGCTCAGCGCGATTCCGGACAGGCCTCTACTCTGGAAACACCATATATTTT. Amino acid sequence: CASSARFRTGLYSGNTIYF. This chain connects TRBV18 to TRBJ1-3; 7 bases fit TRBD1. Trimming took 5 bases from V and 0 from J; bases not matched to a gene: 16. CDR3 length equals 19 residues. CDR1 and CDR2 (germline): KGHSH, LQKENI. The full variable domain, with the rest looked up from reference TRBV18 and TRBJ1-3, is NAGVMQNPRHLVRRRGQEARLRCSPMKGHSHVYWYRQLPEEGLKFMVYLQKENIIDESGMPKERFSAEFPKEGPSILRIQQVVRGDSAAYFCASSARFRTGLYSGNTIYFGEGSWLTVV.

This clonotype was recorded many times. V gene TRBV27 combines with J gene TRBJ2-1; D might be TRBD2 (6 bases). V was clipped by 9 bases and J by 2 bases, with 14 bases between them. Per germline, CDR1 MNHEY and CDR2 SMNVEV (reference sequence). The CDR3 sequence is 14 residues long. The CDR3 sequence is CARGGPGPYNEQFF. The CDR3 region has the DNA TGTGCCAGGGGGGGACCGGGACCCTACAATGAGCAGTTCTTC.

The rearrangement joins TRBV6-4 to TRBJ2-2, with 7 bases identical to TRBD2. Germline assignment: CDR1 MRHNA and CDR2 SNTAGT. V shed 8 bases and J 6 bases; nucleotides not matched to a gene: 3. The CDR3 totals 12 residues. The CDR3 is CASAGEAGELFF. The CDR3 region has the DNA TGTGCCAGCGCGGGGGAGGCCGGGGAGCTGTTTTTT.

There are many counts of this clonotype. This chain links TRBV12-3 or TRBV12-4 with TRBJ1-5; a possible D gene is TRBD1 (5 bases). The CDR3 is 14 amino acids. V lost 8 bases to trimming and J lost 4 bases, with 15 bases between them. The CDR3 DNA is TGTGCCAGCCACCAGGGAAATGAGAATCAGCCCCAGCATTTT. Encoded protein: CASHQGNENQPQHF.

This clonotype was seen ten or more times. The chain carries TRBV7-8 and TRBJ2-3; 8 nucleotides align to TRBD1. This CDR3 has 14 residues. V lost 4 bases, J lost 5 bases, and 5 bases stayed unmatched. Germline assignment: CDR1 SGHVS and CDR2 FQNEAQ. The DNA for the CDR3 is TGTGCCAGCAGCTATGGACAGGGAAGAGATACGCAGTATTTT. This sequence encodes CASSYGQGRDTQYF.

The chain couples TRBV28 to TRBJ1-2; the match to TRBD1 covers 12 bases. This CDR3 comprises 16 residues. Trimming removed 4 bases from V and 4 bases from J; junction bases left unmatched: 7. In germline, CDR1 is MDHEN, CDR2 SYDVKM. The CDR3 DNA reads as TGTGCCAGCAGTTCTAGGGACAGGGGGCTGGGCTATGGCTACACCTTC. It codes for CASSSRDRGLGYGYTF.

This clonotype occurred a few times. This chain uses TRBV7-9 with TRBJ1-2; no reliable D call. Trimming shortened V by 4 bases and J by 4 bases, and 13 bases separated the two germline ends. CDR3 length: 14 residues. Germline V gene lookup returns CDR1 SEHNR and CDR2 FQNEAQ (reference sequence). The CDR3 coding sequence is TGTGCCAGCAGCTCCTCCGGCCCGGGCTATGGCTACACCTTC. It codes for CASSSSGPGYGYTF.

The table lists this clonotype with a few counts. The CDR3 is CASSSEGGEFPNTEAFF. DNA for the CDR3: TGTGCCAGCAGCTCGGAAGGGGGCGAGTTCCCGAACACTGAAGCTTTCTTT. The chain carries TRBV11-2 and TRBJ1-1; 7 nucleotides line up with TRBD1. Looked up from germline, CDR1 is SGHAT and CDR2 is FQNNGV. The ends lost 4 bases at V and 1 base at J; junction bases unmatched: 12. The CDR3 contains 17 residues.

This chain uses TRBV4-3 with TRBJ1-1; 10 positions agree with TRBD1. Germline V gene lookup returns CDR1 LGHNA and CDR2 YSLEER. The CDR3 is 15 residues long. Trimming at V came to 3 bases and at J to 4 bases, leaving 5 bases not matched to a gene. CDR3 sequence reads: CASSQTGGGGTEAFF. DNA of the CDR3: TGCGCCAGCAGCCAGACAGGGGGCGGCGGCACTGAAGCTTTCTTT.

The chain joins TRBV19 to TRBJ2-1, with a tentative D call TRBD2 (5 bases). In germline, CDR1 is LNHDA, CDR2 SQIVND (reference sequence). The CDR3 totals 14 residues. Trimming stripped 7 bases from V and 0 bases from J, with 10 bases between. The CDR3 DNA reads as TGTGCCAGTAAAGAGGGTATCTCCTACAATGAGCAGTTCTTC. Translating gives CASKEGISYNEQFF.

This clonotype was seen a handful of times. The rearrangement joins TRBV10-3 to TRBJ1-1; D not resolved. Germline lookup yields CDR1 ENHRY and CDR2 SYGVKD. This CDR3 has 12 residues. Trimming shortened V by 10 bases and J by 6 bases, and 15 bases separated the two germline ends. The CDR3: CATTGRAAEAFF. In DNA, the CDR3 is TGTGCCACCACGGGGAGGGCGGCTGAAGCTTTCTTT.

As to this clonotype: Its ends do not fully match the called genes, so a read error is possible. This rearrangement joins TRBV19 to TRBJ2-7; no firm D call. The CDR3 consists of 15 residues. CDR1 LNHDA and CDR2 SQIVND come from the germline V gene (reference sequence). CDR3 amino acids: CVSNVVHHPGDEQYF. CDR3 sequence (DNA): TGTGTCAGTAACGTTGTACACCACCCGGGCGACGAGCAGTACTTC.

This chain joins TRBV27 and TRBJ2-1; 7 bases line up with TRBD2. The CDR3 totals 13 residues. With 8 bases clipped from V and 2 bases from J, the junction kept 3 bases outside the gene matches. Germline V lookup: CDR1 MNHEY, CDR2 SMNVEV (reference sequence). This CDR3 is CASGGGTYNEQFF. CDR3 in DNA: TGTGCCAGCGGGGGGGGGACCTACAATGAGCAGTTCTTC.

A few counts support this clonotype. J is TRBJ2-3 and V is TRBV20-1, with D perhaps TRBD2 (7 bases). There are 18 residues in the CDR3. V was shortened by 3 bases and J by 1 base, with 23 bases between the two germline ends. Germline CDR1 is DFQATT and CDR2 is SNEGSKA (reference sequence). The CDR3: CSASAPPPGGLGTDTQYF. CDR3 in DNA: TGCAGTGCTAGTGCACCCCCTCCGGGGGGCCTTGGCACAGATACGCAGTATTTT.

This clonotype was detected a few times. The chain is built from TRBV2 and TRBJ2-2; D is uncertain. The CDR3 runs to 15 residues. V lost 10 bases and J 1 base, leaving 16 bases between the germline ends. From germline, CDR1 is SNHLY and CDR2 FYNNEI. The DNA of the CDR3 is TGTGCCATGGTCCAGTCCGGCGGGAACACCGGGGAGCTGTTTTTT. Encoded protein: CAMVQSGGNTGELFF.

The chain combines TRBV6-6 with TRBJ2-3; D might be TRBD1 (5 bases). This CDR3 comprises 14 residues. CDR1 is MNHNY, CDR2 SVGAGI, per germline (reference sequence). Trimming took 2 bases from V and 3 from J, leaving 9 bases between them. The CDR3 sequence: CASSYGAVTDTQYF. CDR3 bases: TGTGCCAGCAGTTACGGGGCCGTGACAGATACGCAGTATTTT.